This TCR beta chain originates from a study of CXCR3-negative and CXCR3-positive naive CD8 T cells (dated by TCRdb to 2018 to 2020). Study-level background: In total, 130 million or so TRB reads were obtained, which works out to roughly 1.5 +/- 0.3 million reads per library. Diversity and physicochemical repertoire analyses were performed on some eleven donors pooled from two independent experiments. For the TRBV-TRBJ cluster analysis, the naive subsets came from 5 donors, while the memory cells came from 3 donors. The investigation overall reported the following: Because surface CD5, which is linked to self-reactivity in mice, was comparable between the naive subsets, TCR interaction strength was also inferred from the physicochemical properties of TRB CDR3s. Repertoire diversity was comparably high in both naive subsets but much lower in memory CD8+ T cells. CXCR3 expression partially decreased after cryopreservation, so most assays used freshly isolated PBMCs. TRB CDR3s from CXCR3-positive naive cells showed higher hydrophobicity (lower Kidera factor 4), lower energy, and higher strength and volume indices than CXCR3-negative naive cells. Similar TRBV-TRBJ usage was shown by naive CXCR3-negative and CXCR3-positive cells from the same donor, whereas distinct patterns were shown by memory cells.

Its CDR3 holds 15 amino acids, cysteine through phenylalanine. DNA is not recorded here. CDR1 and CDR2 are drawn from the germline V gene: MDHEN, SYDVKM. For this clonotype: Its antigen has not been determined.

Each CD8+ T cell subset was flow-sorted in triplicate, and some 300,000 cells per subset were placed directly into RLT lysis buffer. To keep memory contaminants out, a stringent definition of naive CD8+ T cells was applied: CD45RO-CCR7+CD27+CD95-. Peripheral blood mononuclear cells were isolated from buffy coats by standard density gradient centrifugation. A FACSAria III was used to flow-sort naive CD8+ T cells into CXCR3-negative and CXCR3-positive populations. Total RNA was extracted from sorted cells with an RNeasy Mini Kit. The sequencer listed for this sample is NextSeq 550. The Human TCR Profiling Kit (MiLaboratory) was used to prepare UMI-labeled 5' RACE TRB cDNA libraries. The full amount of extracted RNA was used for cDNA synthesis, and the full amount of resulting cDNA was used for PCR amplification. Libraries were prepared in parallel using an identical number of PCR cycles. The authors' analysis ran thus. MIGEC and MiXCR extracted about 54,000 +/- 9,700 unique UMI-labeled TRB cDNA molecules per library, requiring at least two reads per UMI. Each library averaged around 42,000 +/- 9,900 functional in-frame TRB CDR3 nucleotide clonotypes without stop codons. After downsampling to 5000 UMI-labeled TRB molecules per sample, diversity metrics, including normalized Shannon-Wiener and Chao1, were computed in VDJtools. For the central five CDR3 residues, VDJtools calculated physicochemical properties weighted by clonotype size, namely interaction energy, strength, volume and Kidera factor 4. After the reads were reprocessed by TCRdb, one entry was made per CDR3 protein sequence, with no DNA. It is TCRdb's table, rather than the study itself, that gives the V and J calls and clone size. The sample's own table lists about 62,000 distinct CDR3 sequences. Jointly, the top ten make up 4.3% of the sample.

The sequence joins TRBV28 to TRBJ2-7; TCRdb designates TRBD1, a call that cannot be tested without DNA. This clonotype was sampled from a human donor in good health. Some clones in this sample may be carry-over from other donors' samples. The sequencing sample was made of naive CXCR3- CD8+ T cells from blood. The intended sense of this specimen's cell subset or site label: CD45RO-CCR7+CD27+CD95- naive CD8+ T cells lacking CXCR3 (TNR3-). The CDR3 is CASSPTPGKTYEQYF.